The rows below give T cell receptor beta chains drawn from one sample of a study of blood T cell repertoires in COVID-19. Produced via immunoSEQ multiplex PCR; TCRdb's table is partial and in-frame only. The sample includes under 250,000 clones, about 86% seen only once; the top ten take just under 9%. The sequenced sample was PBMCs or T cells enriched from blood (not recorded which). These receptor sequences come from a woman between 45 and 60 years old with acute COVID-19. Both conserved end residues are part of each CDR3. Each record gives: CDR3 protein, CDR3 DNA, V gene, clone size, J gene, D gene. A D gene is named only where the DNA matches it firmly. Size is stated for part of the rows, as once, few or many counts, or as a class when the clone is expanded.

CDR3aa: CASAGTGDSYEQYF
CDR3nt: TGTGCCAGCGCCGGGACAGGGGACTCCTACGAGCAGTACTTC
v_gene: TRBV28
abundance: -
j_gene: TRBJ2-7
d_gene: TRBD1

CDR3aa: CASSGQGTDTQYF
CDR3nt: TGTGCCAGCTCAGGACAGGGCACAGATACGCAGTATTTT
v_gene: TRBV18
abundance: -
j_gene: TRBJ2-3
d_gene: TRBD1

CDR3aa: CASSQDLVASAMSEQYF
CDR3nt: TGTGCCAGCAGCCAAGATCTCGTCGCTAGCGCCATGAGCGAGCAGTACTTC
v_gene: TRBV4-2
abundance: -
j_gene: TRBJ2-7
d_gene: -

CDR3aa: CASSPGGGHNQETQYF
CDR3nt: TGTGCCAGCAGCCCGGGGGGGGGACACAACCAAGAGACCCAGTACTTC
v_gene: TRBV7-7
abundance: -
j_gene: TRBJ2-5
d_gene: TRBD2

CDR3aa: CASSPTSGGATDTQYF
CDR3nt: TGTGCCAGCAGCCCGACTAGCGGGGGGGCGACAGATACGCAGTATTTT
v_gene: TRBV3-1/TRBV3-2
abundance: -
j_gene: TRBJ2-3
d_gene: TRBD2

CDR3aa: CASRGGLQETQYF
CDR3nt: TGCGCCAGCAGGGGGGGTCTCCAAGAGACCCAGTACTTC
v_gene: TRBV5-1
abundance: -
j_gene: TRBJ2-5
d_gene: -

CDR3aa: CASSYSGANTGELFF
CDR3nt: TGTGCCAGCAGTTACTCTGGGGCTAACACCGGGGAGCTGTTTTTT
v_gene: TRBV6-5
abundance: -
j_gene: TRBJ2-2
d_gene: -

CDR3aa: CASTQSGTFQYF
CDR3nt: TGTGCCAGCACCCAATCCGGGACATTCCAGTACTTC
v_gene: TRBV12-3/TRBV12-4
abundance: -
j_gene: TRBJ2-5
d_gene: -

CDR3aa: CASSPPGTGAYGYTF
CDR3nt: TGTGCCAGCAGTCCTCCCGGGACAGGGGCCTATGGCTACACCTTC
v_gene: TRBV5-4
abundance: few
j_gene: TRBJ1-2
d_gene: TRBD1

CDR3aa: CASSLNFGGLNEKLFF
CDR3nt: TGTGCCAGCTCACTAAATTTTGGGGGACTCAATGAAAAACTGTTTTTT
v_gene: TRBV18
abundance: -
j_gene: TRBJ1-4
d_gene: -

CDR3aa: CASSPGSGNTIYF
CDR3nt: TGTGCCAGCAGCCCAGGGTCTGGAAACACCATATATTTT
v_gene: TRBV5-6
abundance: -
j_gene: TRBJ1-3
d_gene: -

CDR3aa: CASSFLLGETQYF
CDR3nt: TGTGCCAGCAGCTTTCTGTTGGGCGAGACCCAGTACTTC
v_gene: TRBV11-3
abundance: -
j_gene: TRBJ2-5
d_gene: -